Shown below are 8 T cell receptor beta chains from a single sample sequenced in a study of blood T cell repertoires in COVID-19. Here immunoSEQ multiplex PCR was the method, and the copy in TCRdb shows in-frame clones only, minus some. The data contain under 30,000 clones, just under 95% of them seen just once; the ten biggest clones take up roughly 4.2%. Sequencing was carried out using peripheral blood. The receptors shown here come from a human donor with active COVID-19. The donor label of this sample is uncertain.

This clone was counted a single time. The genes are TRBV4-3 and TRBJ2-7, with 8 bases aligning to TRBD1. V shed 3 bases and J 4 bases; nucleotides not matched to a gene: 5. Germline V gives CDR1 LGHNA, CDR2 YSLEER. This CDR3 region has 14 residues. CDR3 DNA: TGCGCCAGCAGCCAGCGGACAGGGACGTACGAGCAGTACTTC. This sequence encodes CASSQRTGTYEQYF.

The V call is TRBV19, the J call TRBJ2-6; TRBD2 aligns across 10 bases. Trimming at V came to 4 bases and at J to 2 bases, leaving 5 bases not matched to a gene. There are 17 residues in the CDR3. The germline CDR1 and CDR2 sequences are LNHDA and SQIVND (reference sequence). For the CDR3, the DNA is TGTGCCAGTAGTAGGAGCGGGGGGGCTGCTGGGGCCAACGTCCTGACTTTC. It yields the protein CASSRSGGAAGANVLTF.

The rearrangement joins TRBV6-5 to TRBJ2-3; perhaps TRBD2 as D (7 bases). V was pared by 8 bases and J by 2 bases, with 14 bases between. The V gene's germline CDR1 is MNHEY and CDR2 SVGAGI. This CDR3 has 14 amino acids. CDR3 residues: CASGRGGITDTQYF. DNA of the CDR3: TGTGCCAGCGGGAGGGGGGGGATCACAGATACGCAGTATTTT.

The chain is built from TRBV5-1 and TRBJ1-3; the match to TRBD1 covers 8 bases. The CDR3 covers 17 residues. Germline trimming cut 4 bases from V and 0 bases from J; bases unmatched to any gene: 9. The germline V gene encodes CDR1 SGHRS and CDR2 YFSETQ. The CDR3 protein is CASSPRQGQSSGNTIYF. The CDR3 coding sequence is TGCGCCAGCAGCCCGAGACAGGGGCAGAGCTCTGGAAACACCATATATTTT.

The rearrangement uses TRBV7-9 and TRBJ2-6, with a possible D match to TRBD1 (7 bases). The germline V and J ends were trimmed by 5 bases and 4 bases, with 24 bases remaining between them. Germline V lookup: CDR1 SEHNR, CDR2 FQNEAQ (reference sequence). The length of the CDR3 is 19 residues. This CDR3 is CASSERGRQGGSGANVLTF. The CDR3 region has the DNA TGTGCCAGCAGCGAAAGAGGGCGACAGGGAGGATCCGGGGCCAACGTCCTGACTTTC.

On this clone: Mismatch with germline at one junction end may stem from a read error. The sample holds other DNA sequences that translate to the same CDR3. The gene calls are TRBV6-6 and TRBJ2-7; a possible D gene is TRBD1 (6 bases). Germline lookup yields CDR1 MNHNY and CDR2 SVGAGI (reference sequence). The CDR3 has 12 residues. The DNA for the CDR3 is TGTGCCAGCAGTTTACAGGGCTACGAACAGTACTTC. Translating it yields CASSLQGYEQYF.

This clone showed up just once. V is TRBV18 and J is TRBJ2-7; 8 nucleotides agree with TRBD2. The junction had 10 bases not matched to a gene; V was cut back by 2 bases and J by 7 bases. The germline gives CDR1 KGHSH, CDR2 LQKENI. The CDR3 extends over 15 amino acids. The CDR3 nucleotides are TGTGCCAGCTCACCAGTACAGGGACTAGAAGGGGAGCAGTACTTC. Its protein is CASSPVQGLEGEQYF.

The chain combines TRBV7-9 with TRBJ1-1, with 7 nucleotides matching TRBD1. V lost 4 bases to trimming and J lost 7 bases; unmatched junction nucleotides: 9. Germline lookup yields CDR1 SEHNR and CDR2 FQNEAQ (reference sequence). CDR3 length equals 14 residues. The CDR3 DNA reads TGTGCCAGCAGCTCTTACAGGGGCGACATTGAAGCTTTCTTT. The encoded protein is CASSSYRGDIEAFF.